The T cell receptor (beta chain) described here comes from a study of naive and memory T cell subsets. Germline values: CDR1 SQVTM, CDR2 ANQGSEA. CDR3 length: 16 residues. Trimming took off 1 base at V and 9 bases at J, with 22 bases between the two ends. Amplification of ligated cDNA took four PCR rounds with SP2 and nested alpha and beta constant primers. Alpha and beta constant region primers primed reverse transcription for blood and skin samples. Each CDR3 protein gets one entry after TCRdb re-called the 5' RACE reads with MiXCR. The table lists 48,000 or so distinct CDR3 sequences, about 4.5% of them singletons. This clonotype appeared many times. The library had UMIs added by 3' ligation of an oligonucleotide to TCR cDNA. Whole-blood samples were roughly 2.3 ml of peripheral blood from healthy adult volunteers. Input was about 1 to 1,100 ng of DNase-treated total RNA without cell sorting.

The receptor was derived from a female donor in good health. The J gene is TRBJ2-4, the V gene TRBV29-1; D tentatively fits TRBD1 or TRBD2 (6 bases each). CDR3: CSVEGVGGAGIGIQYF. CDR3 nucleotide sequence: TGCAGCGTTGAAGGTGTGGGGGGCGCGGGCATCGGCATTCAGTACTTC.